These T cell receptor beta chains were read from a single sample in a study of early T cells in non-severe SARS-CoV-2 infection. TCRdb reprocessed the 5' RACE reads via MiXCR and lists one record per CDR3 protein. Of approximately 20,000 distinct CDR3 sequences in the sample, approximately 4.4% are singletons; the top ten hold 7.2%. Sample: whole blood. The receptors come from an adult who was a healthcare worker with PCR-confirmed SARS-CoV-2 infection or an uninfected control (not recorded which). The CDR3 runs from the conserved cysteine through the conserved F or W. D genes are given only for firm matches. Not all rows give a size; the values are once, few, many and, for expanded clones, a class.

>TRBV5-1|TRBJ2-3|TRBD1|many
TGCGCCAGCCGAGTATCGGGACAGAGCACAGATACGCAGTATTTT
CASRVSGQSTDTQYF
>TRBV12-3/TRBV12-4|TRBJ1-1|.|many
TGTGCCAGCACCTATCAGATCGGGGGGAGTACTGAAGCTTTCTTT
CASTYQIGGSTEAFF
>TRBV19|TRBJ1-2|TRBD1|many
TGTGCCAGTAGTATTGGGACAGGGGGTCTTAACTATGGCTACACCTTC
CASSIGTGGLNYGYTF
>TRBV2|TRBJ2-1|TRBD2|many
TGTGCCGGGCAGATGAGCGGGGGGGCAAGCTCCTACAATGAGCAGTTCTTC
CAGQMSGGASSYNEQFF
>TRBV21-1|TRBJ1-1|.|many
TGTGCCAGCAGCAACCTGACAGAGCCCTACACTGAAGCTTTCTTT
CASSNLTEPYTEAFF
>TRBV9|TRBJ2-1|TRBD2|many
TGTGCCAGCAGCCCCGTAGCGGGACGAATCTACAATGAGCAGTTCTTC
CASSPVAGRIYNEQFF
>TRBV20-1|TRBJ1-2|TRBD1|many
TGCAGTGTTCACCGGGGGACAGACTATGGCTACACCTTC
CSVHRGTDYGYTF
>TRBV7-3|TRBJ1-1|.|many
TGTGCCAGCAGCCCCGGACACCTATCCACTGAAGCTTTCTTT
CASSPGHLSTEAFF
>TRBV29-1|TRBJ1-1|.|many
TGCAGCCTTTACGGGCCGACTGTGAACACTGAAGCTTTCTTT
CSLYGPTVNTEAFF
>TRBV4-1|TRBJ1-1|.|many
TGCGCCAGCAGCTCCTGGACTGGGGGAAACACTGAAGCTTTCTTT
CASSSWTGGNTEAFF
>TRBV14|TRBJ2-5|.|medium-sized
TGTGCCAGCAGCCAAGTCATCGAGACCCAGTACTTC
CASSQVIETQYF
>TRBV20-1|TRBJ2-3|TRBD2|many
TGCAGTGCTAGCGGGGGGATGGCAGATACGCAGTATTTT
CSASGGMADTQYF
>TRBV12-3/TRBV12-4|TRBJ2-6|.|many
TGTGCCAGCAGAGAGAGCTCTGGGGCCAACGTCCTGACTTTC
CASRESSGANVLTF
>TRBV12-3/TRBV12-4|TRBJ1-6|.|few
TGTGCCAGCAGTTTCTGGAATTCACCCCTCCACTTT
CASSFWNSPLHF
>TRBV19|TRBJ2-1|TRBD2|many
TGTGCCAGTAGTAACGGGGGGTACAATGAGCAGTTCTTC
CASSNGGYNEQFF
>TRBV12-3/TRBV12-4|TRBJ2-3|TRBD2|medium-sized
TGTGCCAGCAGTTTTGAGCGGGGGGGCCCAGATACGCAGTATTTT
CASSFERGGPDTQYF
>TRBV4-3|TRBJ2-3|TRBD2|.
TGCGCCAGCAGCCAAGAATTAGCGGGGGGACCAGATACGCAGTATTTT
CASSQELAGGPDTQYF
>TRBV11-3|TRBJ2-3|.|many
TGTGCCAGCAGCCGGGGGCAAGATACGCAGTATTTT
CASSRGQDTQYF
>TRBV5-1|TRBJ1-2|TRBD1|many
TGCGCCAGCAGCCAACCGGGACAGGAGCCATATGGCTACACCTTC
CASSQPGQEPYGYTF
>TRBV20-1|TRBJ1-1|.|many
TGCAGTGCTAGGACCCAGGGGAGGCCCGACACTGAAGCTTTCTTT
CSARTQGRPDTEAFF
>TRBV24-1|TRBJ2-1|.|many
TGTGCCACCAGTGATTCCCTGGCGGTCAACTACAATGAGCAGTTCTTC
CATSDSLAVNYNEQFF
>TRBV6-6|TRBJ1-6|.|many
TGTGCCAGCAGTTACGGAGGGTCCGATTCACCCCTCCACTTT
CASSYGGSDSPLHF
>TRBV5-6|TRBJ1-1|.|many
TGTGCCAGCAGCTTGTACAGGGTCACTGAAGCTTTCTTT
CASSLYRVTEAFF
>TRBV12-3/TRBV12-4|TRBJ2-3|.|.
TGTGCCAGCAGTTTAGTGGATGATACGCAGTATTTT
CASSLVDDTQYF
>TRBV11-2|TRBJ2-1|TRBD2|many
TGTGCCAGCGGACCCCTCGGGGGGGCTCTGGATGAGCAGTTCTTC
CASGPLGGALDEQFF
>TRBV5-1|TRBJ2-7|.|many
TGCGCCAGCAGCTTGAATCCAGGGGCGGGCGAGCAGTACTTC
CASSLNPGAGEQYF
>TRBV27|TRBJ2-3|TRBD2|.
TGTGCCAGCAGTTTACGGCGGGGGGGCGGTACGCAGTATTTT
CASSLRRGGGTQYF
>TRBV12-3/TRBV12-4|TRBJ2-3|TRBD2|many
TGTGCCAGCAGTTTCACTAGCGGGGGAACAGATACGCAGTATTTT
CASSFTSGGTDTQYF
>TRBV11-2|TRBJ2-1|TRBD2|many
TGTGCCAGCAGCTTAGCAGAGCGGGGGCGGCAGTTCTTC
CASSLAERGRQFF
>TRBV30|TRBJ2-7|.|medium-sized
TGTGCCTGGAGTGTATGGGTAAATAGCTCCTACGAGCAGTACTTC
CAWSVWVNSSYEQYF
>TRBV7-2|TRBJ2-5|.|few
TGTGCCAGCAGCTCAAGGACTGGAGAGACCCAGTACTTC
CASSSRTGETQYF
>TRBV12-3/TRBV12-4|TRBJ2-7|.|many
TGTGCCAGCAGCTCCGACCCCTACGAGCAGTACTTC
CASSSDPYEQYF
>TRBV20-1|TRBJ1-4|.|few
TGCAGTGCAGGGAGCGGACGTGAAAAACTGTTTTTT
CSAGSGREKLFF
>TRBV3-1|TRBJ2-5|TRBD2|.
TGTGCCAGCAGCCCGCCTAGCGGCCCGGGGGAGACCCAGTACTTC
CASSPPSGPGETQYF
>TRBV7-2|TRBJ1-2|.|many
TGTGCCAGCAGTCGGACGGGCAACTATGGCTACACCTTC
CASSRTGNYGYTF
>TRBV30|TRBJ1-2|.|many
TGTGCCTGGAGTCCGCAGGGCTATGGCTACACCTTC
CAWSPQGYGYTF
>TRBV7-9|TRBJ1-6|.|many
TGTGCCAGCAGCTTTAACCCGACGAATTCACCCCTCCACTTT
CASSFNPTNSPLHF
>TRBV27|TRBJ2-7|TRBD2|many
TGTGCCAGCAGTTCCGGGGGAGGGATCCACGAGCAGTACTTC
CASSSGGGIHEQYF
>TRBV20-1|TRBJ1-1|.|many
TGCAGTGCTAGAGATCGGCCAGGGGTTAACACTGAAGCTTTCTTT
CSARDRPGVNTEAFF
>TRBV6-5|TRBJ1-1|.|many
TGTGCCAGCAGTGCTTCGGGACAAAAGAACACTGAAGCTTTCTTT
CASSASGQKNTEAFF
>TRBV20-1|TRBJ2-7|.|many
TGCAGTGCTATCGGTATGGGGGGCTACGAGCAGTACTTC
CSAIGMGGYEQYF
>TRBV6-2/TRBV6-3|TRBJ2-5|.|few
TGTGCCAGCAGTTTTCGTACGCAAGAGACCCAGTACTTC
CASSFRTQETQYF
>TRBV5-4|TRBJ2-1|TRBD2|few
TGTGCCAGCAGCCCACGGGTTATTGGCGGGGGGGCCAATGAGCAGTTCTTC
CASSPRVIGGGANEQFF
>TRBV6-2/TRBV6-3|TRBJ2-1|.|medium-sized
TGTGCCAGCACCTACTCAGACAGGGAGCAGTTCTTC
CASTYSDREQFF
>TRBV7-2|TRBJ1-6|.|.
TGTGCCAGCAGCTGGGGAAAGAATAATTCACCCCTCCACTTT
CASSWGKNNSPLHF
>TRBV9|TRBJ1-5|TRBD1|many
TGTGCCAGCAGCGCAGGGGGGAGCAATCAGCCCCAGCATTTT
CASSAGGSNQPQHF
>TRBV29-1|TRBJ2-7|.|many
TGCAGCGTCCTGATGACAGCTTCAACCTACGAGCAGTACTTC
CSVLMTASTYEQYF
>TRBV11-3|TRBJ2-6|TRBD1|many
TGTGCCAGCAGCTCTCGACTACAGGGGTCTGGGGCCAACGTCCTGACTTTC
CASSSRLQGSGANVLTF
>TRBV27|TRBJ2-7|TRBD1|few
TGTGCCAGCAGTTCAGCCGGGACAGGGTTAATCGAGCAGTACTTC
CASSSAGTGLIEQYF